The clone carrying this TCR beta chain was recorded only once. Source study methods: Filtering differed because ImmunoSEQ produced junction-only sequences that carried no quality scores. Here immunoSEQ multiplex PCR was the method, and the copy in TCRdb shows in-frame clones only, minus some. V, J and clone size are taken as reported in that table, and D and trimming were inferred from the DNA itself. The table has some 580,000 clones, almost 97% seen once. Caucasian adults residing in Nashville, Tennessee made up all the donors. The V end lost 2 bases, the J end lost 2 bases, and 11 bases lay between the germline ends. Germline CDR1 and CDR2: SGHDT and YYEEEE. This CDR3 contains 14 residues. The data derive from a study of shared clonotypes between healthy human individuals.

This receptor was identified in a woman aged 25 to 39 in good health. Material for sequencing was naive CD4+ T cells sorted from blood. The subset here: CD45RA+ positively selected. This sequence joins TRBV5-6 and TRBJ2-7; the D gene is possibly TRBD1 (5 bases). The CDR3 is CASSFRQNAYEQYF. CDR3 bases: TGTGCCAGCAGCTTTCGACAGAATGCCTACGAGCAGTACTTC.